What follows are 15 T cell receptor beta chains derived from one specimen sequenced in a study of shared clonotypes between healthy human individuals. Libraries were prepared by immunoSEQ multiplex PCR; TCRdb keeps only in-frame clonotypes and omits some of them. The repertoire holds fewer than 2.5 million clones, 93% seen once, with approximately 0.37% in the top ten. Specimen: naive CD4+ T cells from PBMCs. Noted subset: CD45RA+ positively selected. The receptors come from a man aged 18-30 years in good health. Some clones in this sample may be carry-over from other donors' samples.

V usage is TRBV11-1 and J usage is TRBJ2-5; D not certain. CDR1 SGHAT and CDR2 FQDESV come from the germline V gene (reference sequence). Trimming stripped 1 base from V and 8 bases from J, with 17 bases between. The CDR3 is made up of 15 amino acids. CDR3: CASSLEGPGLSTQYF. Written as DNA, the CDR3 is TGTGCCAGCAGCTTAGAAGGACCCGGTTTAAGTACCCAGTACTTC.

The chain recombines TRBV2 with TRBJ2-2; D is perhaps TRBD2 (5 bases). Germline V gives CDR1 SNHLY, CDR2 FYNNEI. The CDR3 covers 13 residues. Between the trimmed V and J ends, which lost 6 bases and 6 bases, there was a span of 11 bases. CDR3 region: CASRARDAGELFF. For the CDR3, the DNA is TGTGCCAGCAGAGCACGGGATGCCGGGGAGCTGTTTTTT. Variable domain in full (rest from reference TRBV2 and TRBJ2-2): EPEVTQTPSHQVTQMGQEVILRCVPISNHLYFYWYRQILGQKVEFLVSFYNNEISEKSEIFDDQFSVERPDGSNFTLKIRSTKLEDSAMYFCASRARDAGELFFGEGSRLTVL.

This rearrangement joins TRBV10-3 to TRBJ2-7; TRBD2 is a possible D gene (7 bases). Trimming cost V 3 bases and J 2 bases, with 14 bases left between them. This CDR3 spans 15 amino acids. Germline V lookup: CDR1 ENHRY, CDR2 SYGVKD. CDR3 nucleotides: TGTGCCATCAGTGATGCGGAGGGGGGGGCCTACGAGCAGTACTTC. It yields the protein CAISDAEGGAYEQYF.

The CDR3: CASSLQSRLTEAFF. The CDR3 bases are TGTGCCAGCAGCTTACAGTCACGGCTCACTGAAGCTTTCTTT. The chain employs TRBV5-8 and TRBJ1-1; D uncertain. Deletions cut 2 bases from V and 4 bases from J, with 12 bases between. The CDR3 has 14 amino acids. In germline, CDR1 is SGHTS, CDR2 YDEGEE.

This clone has only a few counts. V and J are TRBV12-5 and TRBJ1-5; D call uncertain. This CDR3 is 10 amino acids long. Germline V lookup: CDR1 LGHNT, CDR2 FRNRAP. Trimming took 7 bases from V and 5 from J, leaving 3 bases between them. CDR3 amino acids: CASDHQPQHF. DNA of the CDR3: TGTGCTAGTGACCATCAGCCCCAGCATTTT.

This clone has a single count. This chain connects TRBV28 to TRBJ2-2, with a tentative D call TRBD1 (6 bases). Germline V gene lookup returns CDR1 MDHEN and CDR2 SYDVKM. The CDR3 covers 15 residues. With 7 bases removed from V and 5 bases from J, the gap between germline ends came to 17 bases. CDR3 nucleotide sequence: TGTGCCAGCACCCAAGGGGGAGTATCAACCGGGGAGCTGTTTTTT. Amino acids: CASTQGGVSTGELFF. The full variable domain, with the rest looked up from reference TRBV28 and TRBJ2-2, is DVKVTQSSRYLVKRTGEKVFLECVQDMDHENMFWYRQDPGLGLRLIYFSYDVKMKEKGDIPEGYSVSREKKERFSLILESASTNQTSMYLCASTQGGVSTGELFFGEGSRLTVL.

In regard to this clone: Other DNA sequences in this sample translate to the same CDR3. The genes are TRBV7-2 and TRBJ2-7; D unresolved. This CDR3 contains 13 residues. Germline V gene lookup returns CDR1 SGHTA and CDR2 FQGNSA. V shed 0 bases and J shed 0 bases, with 3 bases lying between them. Written as DNA, the CDR3 is TGTGCCAGCAGCTTAGCACGCTCCTACGAGCAGTACTTC. It specifies CASSLARSYEQYF.

The J gene is TRBJ2-1, the V gene TRBV28; D assignment may be TRBD1 or TRBD2 (5 bases each). V dropped 7 bases and J dropped 8 bases, with 12 bases sitting between them. Germline V gene lookup returns CDR1 MDHEN and CDR2 SYDVKM. The CDR3 has 12 amino acids. As DNA, the CDR3 is TGTGCCAGCAACCCACCGGGACATGAGCAGTTCTTC. Translating it yields CASNPPGHEQFF.

The chain employs TRBV9 and TRBJ2-2; D call uncertain. Deletions cut 0 bases from V and 6 bases from J, with 12 bases between. Germline CDR1 reads SGDLS; CDR2 reads YYNGEE. This CDR3 contains 15 residues. CDR3 bases: TGTGCCAGCAGCGTAGTTCCAGGCCTGGCCGGGGAGCTGTTTTTT. Protein product: CASSVVPGLAGELFF.

The chain has TRBV6-5 and TRBJ1-5; 8 bases map to TRBD1. J was trimmed by 6 bases and V by 5 bases; bases with no gene match: 9. From germline, CDR1 is MNHEY and CDR2 SVGAGI. This CDR3 has 15 residues. CDR3 loop: CASSTVTGGGQPQHF. Written as DNA, the CDR3 is TGTGCCAGCAGTACAGTAACAGGGGGGGGTCAGCCCCAGCATTTT.

J is TRBJ2-1 and V is TRBV12-5; D might be TRBD1 (5 bases). CDR3 length: 13 residues. Germline V gene data show CDR1 as LGHNT and CDR2 as FRNRAP. The V end lost 5 bases, the J end lost 0 bases, and 5 bases lay between the germline ends. The CDR3 reads CASGRGSYNEQFF. The CDR3 coding sequence is TGTGCTAGTGGTAGGGGCTCCTACAATGAGCAGTTCTTC.

This sequence joins TRBV28 and TRBJ2-7, with TRBD2 identical over 7 bases. Per germline, CDR1 MDHEN and CDR2 SYDVKM. Trimming cost V 6 bases and J 1 base; bases outside gene matches: 9. This CDR3 has 15 residues. The CDR3 coding sequence is TGTGCCAGCAGCCGAAGCGGGGCAGGATCCTACGAGCAGTACTTC. Amino acids: CASSRSGAGSYEQYF. Based on the CDR3 plus reference TRBV28 and TRBJ2-7, the full variable domain is DVKVTQSSRYLVKRTGEKVFLECVQDMDHENMFWYRQDPGLGLRLIYFSYDVKMKEKGDIPEGYSVSREKKERFSLILESASTNQTSMYLCASSRSGAGSYEQYFGPGTRLTVT.

This chain connects TRBV6-5 to TRBJ2-7; TRBD2 matches 8 bases. The CDR3 spans 15 residues. V shed 5 bases and J 2 bases; nucleotides not matched to a gene: 8. Looked up from germline, CDR1 is MNHEY and CDR2 is SVGAGI. The CDR3 sequence is CASSPPGSGTYEQYF. The CDR3 nucleotides are TGTGCCAGCAGTCCCCCGGGTAGCGGGACCTACGAGCAGTACTTC.

The sample holds one count of this clone. The gene calls are TRBV19 and TRBJ2-5, with 9 bases that match TRBD1. The CDR3 is made up of 18 amino acids. V shed 5 bases and J 4 bases; nucleotides not matched to a gene: 17. Germline V gene data show CDR1 as LNHDA and CDR2 as SQIVND (reference sequence). CDR3 protein: CASSWGLLTGGQRETQYF. CDR3 in DNA: TGTGCCAGTAGTTGGGGACTGTTAACAGGGGGCCAGAGAGAGACCCAGTACTTC.

The chain joins TRBV7-2 to TRBJ2-7; 8 bases match TRBD1. V gave up 2 bases and J gave up 3 bases; unmatched junction bases: 6. Germline CDR1 SGHTA, CDR2 FQGNSA. The CDR3 has 15 amino acids. The CDR3 region is CASSLFGTGFYEQYF. CDR3 bases: TGTGCCAGCAGCTTATTCGGGACAGGCTTCTACGAGCAGTACTTC.